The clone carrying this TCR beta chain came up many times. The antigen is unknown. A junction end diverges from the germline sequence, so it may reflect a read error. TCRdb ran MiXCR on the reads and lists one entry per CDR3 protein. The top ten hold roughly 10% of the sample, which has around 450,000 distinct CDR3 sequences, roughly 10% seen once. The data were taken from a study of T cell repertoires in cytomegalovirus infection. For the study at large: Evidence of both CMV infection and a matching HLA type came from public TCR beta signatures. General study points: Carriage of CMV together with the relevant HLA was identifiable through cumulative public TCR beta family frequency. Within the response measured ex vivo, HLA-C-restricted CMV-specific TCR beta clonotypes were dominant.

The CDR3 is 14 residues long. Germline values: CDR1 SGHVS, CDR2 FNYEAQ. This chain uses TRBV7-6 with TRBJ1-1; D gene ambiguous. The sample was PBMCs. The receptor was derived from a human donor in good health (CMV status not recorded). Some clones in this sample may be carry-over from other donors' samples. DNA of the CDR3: TGTGCCAGCAGTTTAGACCGACGGGGCACTGAAGCTTTCTTT. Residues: CASSLDRRGTEAFF.